This T cell receptor (beta chain) is from a study of molecular identifiers for immune sequencing clone quantification. The CDR3 length is 13 residues. The V and J ends lost 1 base and 11 bases respectively, with 14 bases between them. Germline values: CDR1 MNHEY, CDR2 SVGEGT. Previously described methods and listed TCR primers were employed for the bulk TCR libraries. TCRdb reprocessed the PCR reads with MiXCR, giving one entry per CDR3 protein. The sample records hundreds of thousands of distinct CDR3 sequences, about 25% being singletons. Study results and limitations: Beyond 20 RNA copies, clones held over 99% of effector molecules, compared with under 1% in naive cells.

Notes on this clonotype: Its antigen is not identified. Being one base from a much bigger clone, this may be a read error.

The sequence came from a human donor in good health. Some libraries in this study had Jurkat cell RNA spiked in. Sample: naive CD8+ T cells from blood, with Jurkat cell RNA spiked in. Described subset: FACS-sorted CD8+CD4-CCR7+CD45RA+ naive T cells. The rearrangement joins TRBV6-2 or TRBV6-3 to TRBJ1-1; no definite D call. The CDR3 reads CASSYWGRKGAFF. CDR3 coding DNA: TGTGCCAGCAGTTACTGGGGTAGGAAAGGGGCTTTCTTT.